This entry concerns a single T cell receptor beta chain. Its binding antigen is unknown. It has no much larger one-base neighbor in the sample; base qualities were not kept. From the germline V gene (reference sequence), CDR1 is GTSNPN and CDR2 is SVGIG. There are 15 amino acids in the CDR3, from cysteine to phenylalanine inclusive. Just the 45-base CDR3 DNA is kept, in frame starting at base 1. V is clipped by 0 bases and J by 7 bases, and the sequence between their germline boundaries is 16 bases long. The CDR3 regions of human TCRbeta chains were analyzed by immunosequencing. The authors processed their data as follows. Repertoire TCRs were matched against a reference library of SARS-CoV-2-specific TCRs generated with the MIRA antigen-specificity platform. Breadth was defined as the fraction of unique TCRs that were SARS-CoV-2-associated. Depth was defined as the fraction of total T cells that were SARS-CoV-2-associated. Each spike-specific TCR was assigned to its reactive spike region and to a CD4 or CD8 class using the MIRA data. Log10-transformed breadth and depth values were compared by one-way ANOVA with Sidak's multiple comparisons tests. Imported from immuneACCESS, the table was reduced by TCRdb to in-frame sequences with V and J called. These copies leave out some clones; in studies compared against another copy, an unresolved V gene accounts for under half, and the cause of the remainder is not known. Clonal size and the V and J genes are those of that table, whereas D and trimming came from the DNA. This sample comprises 75,000 to 95,000 clones, approximately 81% of them detected only once. Jointly, the top ten make up roughly 4.5% of the sample.

What this sample's time point label stands for: about 28 days (+/-7) after the second vaccine dose. Because spike-specific TCR depth and breadth did not differ between the two schedules, AZD1222 recipients who got a second dose at roughly 4 weeks were pooled with those who got a second dose at roughly 12 weeks. Vaccinee samples came from UK trials COV001 and COV002, including a single-blind randomized controlled phase 2/3 trial of AZD1222 (ChAdOx1 nCoV-19) in healthy adults. For TCRbeta chain sequencing, PBMC samples were collected from trial participants at day 0 and at day 28 after the second dose. The sample is drawn from a study of T cell responses to AZD1222 COVID-19 vaccine (dated by TCRdb to 2020 to 2023). In the study overall: TCR sequencing was performed for 230 to 250 trial participants, of whom 207 were given two doses of AZD1222 and approximately 26 were given two doses of MenACWY control vaccine. Trial participants were enrolled by age into 18-55, 56-69 and 70-plus year subgroups, with roughly 150, 30 and 60 TCR-sequenced participants respectively. Study-wide conclusions, independent of this receptor: Vaccine-associated CD4 TCRs spanned the whole spike protein, with dominant responses in regions 160-218 and 743-854. A significant rise in spike-specific TCR breadth and depth was observed after two AZD1222 doses relative to day 0 and relative to MenACWY recipients. Because no day 14 peak-response samples were available, the repertoires could be characterized only after the peak T cell response. Nearly half of unique spike-specific TCRs reportedly recognized epitopes outside regions mutated in the B.1.351 and B.1.1.7 variants. In the small 56-69-year group, the increase in depth fell short of significance, most likely because of low power. Most participants were white British and females outnumbered males, and the authors suggested that clonal diversity may have been underestimated. Conclusions about previously exposed vaccinees are limited, since just 6 or 7 AZD1222 recipients were seropositive for SARS-CoV-2 at baseline.

The source is an adult who received the AZD1222 COVID-19 vaccine. Recombination connected TRBV30 to TRBJ2-1; the D call is possibly TRBD1 or TRBD2, each sharing 5 bases. Sample: peripheral blood, taken 28 days after the second AZD1222 dose. The nucleotide sequence reads as follows: TGTGCCTGGAGTGTTCCCAGGGAGTACCGAAATGAGCAGTTCTTC. It specifies CAWSVPREYRNEQFF.